These 7 T cell receptor beta chains were all obtained from the same sample, sequenced in a study of T cell clonotyping in hematopoietic cell transplantation. Generated by immunoSEQ multiplex PCR, the TCRdb table keeps only in-frame clones and is missing some. The sample shows nearly 9,500 clones, 95% to 98% of them seen only once. The starting material was peripheral blood mononuclear cells, obtained 100 days after allogeneic stem cell transplant. These receptor sequences come from a male patient between 60 and 69 years old who had an allogeneic stem cell transplant from a related donor, so the T cells may come from the graft donor. Some clones in this sample may be carry-over from other donors' samples.

The gene calls are TRBV9 and TRBJ2-1, with D maybe TRBD2 (5 bases). In germline, CDR1 is SGDLS, CDR2 YYNGEE. V dropped 0 bases and J dropped 6 bases, with 10 bases sitting between them. CDR3 length: 14 amino acids. CDR3 nucleotides: TGTGCCAGCAGCGTAGTGACTACCTCCAATGAGCAGTTCTTC. Translation: CASSVVTTSNEQFF.

CDR3: CASSLTGLAETQYF. The CDR3 DNA is TGTGCCAGCAGCTTAACAGGGTTAGCAGAGACCCAGTACTTC. The chain recombines TRBV11-2 with TRBJ2-5; tentative D call: TRBD1 (6 bases). Trimming removed 2 bases at V and 4 bases at J, with 11 bases between. This CDR3 has 14 residues. Germline V gene lookup returns CDR1 SGHAT and CDR2 FQNNGV.

The chain couples TRBV11-2 to TRBJ1-3; a weak D match, TRBD1 (5 bases). Looked up from germline, CDR1 is SGHAT and CDR2 is FQNNGV. This CDR3 has 13 residues. Trimming left V 4 bases short and J 16 bases short, with 20 bases between. CDR3 bases: TGTGCCAGCAGCTCCTTATCCCTTGAGGGGACCTATTTT. This sequence encodes CASSSLSLEGTYF. Based on the CDR3 plus reference TRBV11-2 and TRBJ1-3, the full variable domain is EAGVAQSPRYKIIEKRQSVAFWCNPISGHATLYWYQQILGQGPKLLIQFQNNGVVDDSQLPKDRFSAERLKGVDSTLKIQPAKLEDSAVYLCASSSLSLEGTYFGEGSWLTVV.

The chain is built from TRBV5-1 and TRBJ2-3, with TRBD1 matching 8 bases. The germline V gene has CDR1 SGHRS and CDR2 YFSETQ. This CDR3 spans 17 amino acids. The V gene end was trimmed by 0 bases and the J gene end by 3 bases; junction bases not matched to a gene: 9. In nucleotides, the CDR3 is TGCGCCAGCAGCTTGGCCTATGACAGGGGTGGGACAGATACGCAGTATTTT. Encoded protein: CASSLAYDRGGTDTQYF.

V usage is TRBV11-3 and J usage is TRBJ2-5, with 10 bases that match TRBD1. The CDR3 has 15 amino acids. Germline loops: CDR1 SGHNT, CDR2 YENEEA. The junction had 7 bases not matched to a gene; V was cut back by 5 bases and J by 4 bases. For the CDR3, the DNA is TGTGCCAGCAGCCAAACGACAGGGGGCCCAGAGACCCAGTACTTC. Its protein is CASSQTTGGPETQYF.

The gene calls are TRBV7-2 and TRBJ1-2; D is unclear. Germline V CDR1 and CDR2: SGHTA, FQGNSA. V was pared by 3 bases and J by 4 bases, with 9 bases between. The CDR3 is 13 amino acids. CDR3 sequence (DNA): TGTGCCAGCAGCTTCTGGTCCTCCTATGGCTACACCTTC. This translates into CASSFWSSYGYTF. The entire variable domain, with the rest obtained from reference TRBV7-2 and TRBJ1-2, is as follows: GAGVSQSPSNKVTEKGKDVELRCDPISGHTALYWYRQSLGQGLEFLIYFQGNSAPDKSGLPSDRFSAERTGGSVSTLTIQRTQQEDSAVYLCASSFWSSYGYTFGSGTRLTVV.

The rearrangement joins TRBV28 to TRBJ1-2; D is ambiguous. CDR1 is MDHEN, CDR2 SYDVKM, per germline. CDR3 size: 15 residues. V lost 4 bases, J lost 2 bases, and 14 bases lay in between. CDR3 loop: CASSSMDPPNYGYTF. As DNA, the CDR3 is TGTGCCAGCAGTTCCATGGACCCGCCCAACTATGGCTACACCTTC.